The present T cell receptor (beta chain) was sequenced within a study of T cells in Graves' hyperthyroidism and ophthalmopathy. Trimming cost V 3 bases and J 0 bases, with 10 bases left between them. The CDR3 length is 15 residues. Germline CDR1 reads SGHRS; CDR2 reads YFSETQ. Amplification of TCR beta CDR3 regions was performed using RNA transcripts as template. Carried out on the TCR CDR3, a first-round RT-PCR used the HTBI primer set. TCRdb re-called the multiplex PCR reads with MiXCR, one entry per CDR3 protein. Among roughly 550,000 distinct CDR3 sequences listed, 16% were seen once. The sample taken for sequencing was blood. The chain links TRBV5-1 to TRBJ1-3; no definite D call. The clonotype was recovered from a woman in her 30s with Graves' ophthalmopathy. The CDR3 nucleotides read TGCGCCAGCAGCTCAACCGCCTACTCTGGAAACACCATATATTTT. Amino acid sequence: CASSSTAYSGNTIYF.